The 30 T cell receptor beta chains presented below share a single source sample, sequenced in a study of metastatic and nonmetastatic thyroid tumors. No treatment of any kind had been given to any patient before thyroid surgery. TCRdb reanalyzed the PCR reads with MiXCR. The sample lists some 20,000 clones; 15% to 20% were seen once. Sequenced: blood. Source of these receptors: a male donor with papillary thyroid cancer or a benign thyroid nodule (not recorded which). Some clones in this sample may be carry-over from other donors' samples.

This clone has a count of ten or more. The rearrangement links TRBV9 to TRBJ2-6, with D unclear. Germline V lookup: CDR1 SGDLS, CDR2 YYNGEE. Trimming took 5 bases from V and 2 from J, leaving 11 bases between them. CDR3 size: 15 residues. The CDR3 loop reads CASSDYRTGANVLTF. The CDR3 DNA follows: TGTGCCAGCAGTGATTACCGAACTGGGGCCAACGTCCTGACTTTC.

The V and J genes are TRBV7-8 and TRBJ2-2, with 7 positions matching TRBD2. Germline V gene lookup returns CDR1 SGHVS and CDR2 FQNEAQ. Unmatched junction bases numbered 10, after V lost 0 bases and J lost 6 bases. The CDR3 runs 17 residues. CDR3 protein: CASSLAPGGWVAGELFF. CDR3 nucleotide sequence: TGTGCCAGCAGCTTAGCCCCGGGGGGTTGGGTCGCCGGGGAGCTGTTTTTT.

This clone was counted many times. At the DNA level, this CDR3 is encoded by other sequences in the same sample as well. The chain couples TRBV11-1 to TRBJ2-5; 9 nucleotides align to TRBD1. With 10 bases clipped from V and 7 bases from J, the junction kept 13 bases outside the gene matches. The CDR3 covers 14 residues. In germline, CDR1 is SGHAT, CDR2 FQDESV (reference sequence). CDR3 sequence reads: CATGEQGASVTQYF. In DNA form, the CDR3 reads TGTGCCACCGGAGAACAGGGGGCATCCGTGACCCAGTACTTC. Looking up the rest from reference TRBV11-1 and TRBJ2-5 gives the full variable domain: EAEVAQSPRYKITEKSQAVAFWCDPISGHATLYWYRQILGQGPELLVQFQDESVVDDSQLPKDRFSAERLKGVDSTLKIQPAELGDSAMYLCATGEQGASVTQYFGPGTRLLVL.

This clone was picked up many times. The chain employs TRBV30 and TRBJ2-2; 11 bases agree with TRBD2. Germline V lookup: CDR1 GTSNPN, CDR2 SVGIG (reference sequence). J lost 6 bases, V lost 3 bases, and 6 bases had no gene match. This CDR3 is built from 15 residues. As DNA, the CDR3 is TGTGCCTGGAGGTGGGCTAGCGGGAGGTCCGGGGAGCTGTTTTTT. As protein: CAWRWASGRSGELFF.

The sample holds many counts of this clone. V is TRBV30 and J is TRBJ2-1; the D is unclear. The CDR3 is 15 residues long. Trimming pared 2 bases from V and 4 bases from J, leaving 15 bases between. Germline CDR1 GTSNPN, CDR2 SVGIG (reference sequence). CDR3 nucleotide sequence: TGTGCCTGGAGTACGACTTATCCACTTTACAATGAGCAGTTCTTC. Protein sequence: CAWSTTYPLYNEQFF.

Ten or more counts support this clone. This could be a read error, since a much larger clone is one nucleotide away. Other DNA sequences within the sample encode an identical CDR3. For the CDR3, the DNA is TGTGCCAGCAGTCCACAGGGGTCTAATCAGCCCCAGCATTTT. This translates into CASSPQGSNQPQHF. V usage is TRBV6-2 or TRBV6-3 and J usage is TRBJ1-5, with 7 positions matching TRBD1. The CDR3 is 14 residues long. Germline V gives CDR1 MNHEY, CDR2 SVGEGT. After removal of 5 bases from V and 4 bases from J, the junction contained 5 bases not matched to a gene.

Concerning this clone: An end of the junction does not agree with germline; a read error may underlie this. The V gene is TRBV30, the J gene TRBJ2-1, with no clear D. CDR1 is GTSNPN and CDR2 is SVGIG in the germline V gene (reference sequence). CDR3 length: 14 residues. The CDR3 DNA is TGTTCCTGGAGTGTACTGACTGGCGACAATGAGCAGTTCTTC. The encoded protein is CSWSVLTGDNEQFF.

Concerning this clone itself: A much larger clone differs by one base, so this may be a read error. The rearrangement uses TRBV29-1 and TRBJ2-3, with 14 bases that match TRBD2. V lost 4 bases to trimming and J lost 8 bases; unmatched junction nucleotides: 5. Germline-derived CDR1 and CDR2 are SQVTM and ANQGSEA. The CDR3 has 14 amino acids. CDR3 DNA: TGCAGCGTTGCGCAGGGACTAGCGGGAGTTACGCAGTATTTT. Protein sequence: CSVAQGLAGVTQYF.

This clone was counted only a few times. Relative to the germline gene, one junction end is altered; a read error may explain this. The chain is built from TRBV9 and TRBJ2-3, with a tentative D call TRBD2 (6 bases). Per the germline V gene, CDR1 is SGDLS and CDR2 is YYNGEE. The CDR3 sequence is 12 residues long. Here the CDR3 reads CTSSGHTDTQYF. Written as DNA, the CDR3 is TGCACCAGCAGCGGGCACACAGATACGCAGTATTTT.

This clone appeared many times. The V and J genes are TRBV7-2 and TRBJ2-3, with 9 bases aligning to TRBD1. This CDR3 is 17 amino acids long. The V gene's germline CDR1 is SGHTA and CDR2 FQGNSA. V was clipped by 6 bases and J by 2 bases; unmatched bases: 12. The CDR3 region has the DNA TGTGCCAGCAGTTATAGGTTAGGACAGGGGAACACAGATACGCAGTATTTT. This gives the protein CASSYRLGQGNTDTQYF.

This clone came up many times. The CDR3 here is CASTLGMGNEKLFF. In DNA form, the CDR3 reads TGTGCCAGCACCCTTGGGATGGGTAATGAAAAACTGTTTTTT. The chain recombines TRBV13 with TRBJ1-4; no clear D. Trimming shortened V by 7 bases and J by 4 bases, and 13 bases separated the two germline ends. The CDR3 runs 14 residues. Looked up from germline, CDR1 is PRHDT and CDR2 is FYEKMQ (reference sequence). Full variable domain (remainder filled in from reference TRBV13 and TRBJ1-4): AAGVIQSPRHLIKEKRETATLKCYPIPRHDTVYWYQQGPGQDPQFLISFYEKMQSDKGSIPDRFSAQQFSDYHSELNMSSLELGDSALYFCASTLGMGNEKLFFGSGTQLSVL.

This clone was observed many times. The rearrangement uses TRBV20-1 and TRBJ1-1; the match to TRBD1 covers 9 bases. Looked up from germline, CDR1 is DFQATT and CDR2 is SNEGSKA (reference sequence). The V segment lost 6 bases and the J segment 5 bases; nucleotides outside the gene matches: 13. This CDR3 has 15 amino acids. CDR3 residues: CSAVPGQGKGTEAFF. The CDR3, as DNA: TGCAGTGCCGTCCCGGGACAGGGAAAGGGGACTGAAGCTTTCTTT.

Notes on this clone: At one boundary the junction diverges from the germline segment, which might be a read error. The rearrangement links TRBV28 to TRBJ2-1, with 11 bases aligning to TRBD2. The CDR3 has 15 amino acids. The germline V gene has CDR1 MDHEN and CDR2 SYDVKM. CDR3 protein: CASRGGLAAYNGQFF. In DNA, the CDR3 is TGTGCCAGCAGGGGGGGACTAGCGGCTTACAATGGGCAGTTCTTC.

This clone was recorded at least ten times. This could be a read error, since a much larger clone is one nucleotide away. V gene TRBV19 combines with J gene TRBJ1-6, with 8 bases that match TRBD1. Looked up from germline, CDR1 is LNHDA and CDR2 is SQIVND (reference sequence). The CDR3 has 17 residues. The CDR3, as DNA: TGTGCCAGTACCCCCCGATCCCTGACAGGGGATAATTCACTCCTCCACTTT. Protein product: CASTPRSLTGDNSLLHF. Complete variable domain (other parts from reference TRBV19 and TRBJ1-6): DGGITQSPKYLFRKEGQNVTLSCEQNLNHDAMYWYRQDPGQGLRLIYYSQIVNDFQKGDIAEGYSVSREKKESFPLTVTSAQKNPTAFYLCASTPRSLTGDNSLLHFGNGTRLTVT.

This clone was recorded many times. The J gene is TRBJ2-1, the V gene TRBV10-2, with D perhaps matching TRBD2 (5 bases). Trimming removed 0 bases from V and 4 bases from J, with 10 bases in between. There are 15 residues in the CDR3. Germline-derived CDR1 and CDR2 are WSHSY and SAAADI. Here the CDR3 DNA reads TGCGCCAGCAGTGAGTCTCGTCGGAGGTACAATGAGCAGTTCTTC. It yields the protein CASSESRRRYNEQFF.

This clone occurred many times. CDR3 region: CAITNNPGFPSYNEQFF. DNA for the CDR3: TGTGCCATCACCAACAACCCGGGGTTCCCTTCCTACAATGAGCAGTTCTTC. The chain recombines TRBV10-3 with TRBJ2-1; D is possibly TRBD2 (5 bases). V shed 7 bases and J shed 1 base, with 20 bases lying between them. This CDR3 contains 17 residues. Germline CDR1 reads ENHRY; CDR2 reads SYGVKD.

This clone has at least ten counts. The chain has TRBV12-3 or TRBV12-4 and TRBJ1-4; D unresolved. The CDR3 spans 14 residues. The ends were cut back, 6 bases at V and 3 bases at J, with 11 bases in the middle. This CDR3 reads CASRRGSANEKLFF. The CDR3 DNA is TGTGCCAGCAGACGGGGTTCGGCTAATGAAAAACTGTTTTTT.

This clone was detected ten times or more. The junction and the germline gene differ at one end; a read error may be behind it. V usage is TRBV28 and J usage is TRBJ1-2; D is perhaps TRBD1 (5 bases). The CDR3 runs to 12 residues. Germline V gene lookup returns CDR1 MDHEN and CDR2 SYDVKM. The CDR3 here is CAGSWGFYGYTF. The CDR3 region has the DNA TGTGCCGGCAGTTGGGGGTTCTATGGCTACACCTTC.

This clone was seen a few times. Since a much larger clone is just one base distant, this may be a read error. The rearrangement uses TRBV14 and TRBJ2-1; 7 bases match TRBD1. From germline, CDR1 is SGHDN and CDR2 FVKESK. This CDR3 has 13 residues. CDR3 sequence (DNA): TGTGCCAGCAGCCCCAACAGGGGTAATGAGCAGTCCTTC. This sequence encodes CASSPNRGNEQSF.

Relative to its sample, this clone is medium-sized. The chain recombines TRBV27 with TRBJ2-3; weak D call: TRBD1 (6 bases). The ends were cut back, 4 bases at V and 5 bases at J, with 13 bases in the middle. Germline CDR1 is MNHEY and CDR2 is SMNVEV (reference sequence). This CDR3 is built from 14 residues. CDR3 bases: TGTGCCAGCAGTTCTCTCTCACAGGGAGATACGCAGTATTTT. Translated, it gives CASSSLSQGDTQYF.

Judged by abundance, this clone is medium-sized. Sequence at one end of the junction differs from germline and may be a read error. The genes are TRBV30 and TRBJ1-1; D is uncertain. The CDR3 totals 13 residues. CDR1 and CDR2 (germline): GTSNPN, SVGIG (reference sequence). CDR3 sequence reads: CAWSVGGNAEAFF. The CDR3 DNA sequence: TGTGCCTGGAGTGTTGGCGGGAACGCTGAAGCTTTCTTT.

The chain is built from TRBV12-3 or TRBV12-4 and TRBJ2-7; TRBD2 matches at 11 bases. V was clipped by 6 bases and J by 3 bases; unmatched bases: 4. The CDR3 loop spans 14 amino acids. The CDR3 sequence: CASSPSGGFYEQYF. In nucleotides, the CDR3 is TGTGCCAGCAGCCCTAGCGGGGGGTTCTACGAGCAGTACTTC.

By sample fraction, this clone is medium-sized. V is TRBV5-1 and J is TRBJ2-7; 8 nucleotides agree with TRBD1. V shed 0 bases, J shed 6 bases, and the junction held 8 bases outside the gene matches. The CDR3 totals 15 residues. Germline CDR1 is SGHRS and CDR2 is YFSETQ. The CDR3 reads CASSLGQGNLGEQYF. CDR3 DNA: TGCGCCAGCAGCTTGGGACAGGGGAATCTAGGCGAGCAGTACTTC.

This clone was observed many times. The chain employs TRBV24-1 and TRBJ1-1; 7 nucleotides line up with TRBD1. In germline, CDR1 is KGHDR, CDR2 SFDVKD. Unmatched junction bases numbered 13, after V lost 5 bases and J lost 5 bases. CDR3 length: 16 amino acids. This CDR3 reads CATSGPRDRGPTEAFF. The DNA of the CDR3 is TGTGCCACCAGTGGGCCTCGGGACAGAGGACCGACTGAAGCTTTCTTT.

Ten or more counts support this clone. The chain recombines TRBV10-1 with TRBJ2-3; no reliable D call. This CDR3 spans 14 amino acids. V lost 6 bases and J lost 1, with 11 bases in between. Germline CDR1 WNHNN, CDR2 SYGVQD (reference sequence). CDR3 protein: CASSLLDGTDTQYF. In DNA form, the CDR3 reads TGCGCCAGCAGCCTCCTAGATGGCACAGATACGCAGTATTTT.

This clone has only a few counts. Just one base apart from a much larger clone, this may be a read error. The chain employs TRBV24-1 and TRBJ2-1; D tentatively fits TRBD1 or TRBD2 (5 bases each). The CDR3 consists of 15 residues. Germline CDR1 KGHDR, CDR2 SFDVKD. Trimming took off 3 bases at V and 12 bases at J, with 20 bases between the two ends. This chain's CDR3 is CATSDTRDLLFRQFF. The CDR3 DNA is TGTGCCACCAGTGATACCCGGGACCTCCTTTTTAGGCAGTTCTTC.

This clone was counted ten times or more. CDR3 bases: TGTGCCAGCAGTTTAGAGGGAATGGGCAATCAGCCCCAGCATTTT. It is translated as CASSLEGMGNQPQHF. The gene calls are TRBV28 and TRBJ1-5; D not certain. Germline CDR1 MDHEN, CDR2 SYDVKM. Trimming removed 2 bases at V and 2 bases at J, with 10 bases between. The CDR3 covers 15 residues. The full variable domain, with the rest looked up from reference TRBV28 and TRBJ1-5, is DVKVTQSSRYLVKRTGEKVFLECVQDMDHENMFWYRQDPGLGLRLIYFSYDVKMKEKGDIPEGYSVSREKKERFSLILESASTNQTSMYLCASSLEGMGNQPQHFGDGTRLSIL.

This clone was observed many times. This rearrangement joins TRBV6-2 or TRBV6-3 to TRBJ2-3; 7 bases map to TRBD2. After removal of 1 base from V and 6 bases from J, the junction contained 4 bases not matched to a gene. Germline lookup yields CDR1 MNHEY and CDR2 SVGEGT. The length of the CDR3 is 14 residues. DNA of the CDR3: TGTGCCAGCAGTTACTTCGGCGGGAGCGATACGCAGTATTTT. Translating it yields CASSYFGGSDTQYF.

This clone was observed at least ten times. This chain links TRBV19 with TRBJ2-3; 9 nucleotides match TRBD1. From germline, CDR1 is LNHDA and CDR2 SQIVND (reference sequence). The J segment lost 5 bases and the V segment lost 0 bases, leaving 6 bases of the junction unmatched. The CDR3 is 16 amino acids. For the CDR3, the DNA is TGTGCCAGTAGTATAGACGGGACAGGGATAGTAGATACGCAGTATTTT. Amino acid sequence: CASSIDGTGIVDTQYF.

The CDR3 protein is CASSSGNTGELFF. CDR3 DNA: TGTGCCAGCAGTTCCGGGAACACCGGGGAGCTGTTTTTT. V is TRBV27 and J is TRBJ2-2; no firm D call. V was clipped by 4 bases and J by 1 base, with 4 bases between them. The CDR3 length is 13 residues. Per the germline V gene, CDR1 is MNHEY and CDR2 is SMNVEV (reference sequence).